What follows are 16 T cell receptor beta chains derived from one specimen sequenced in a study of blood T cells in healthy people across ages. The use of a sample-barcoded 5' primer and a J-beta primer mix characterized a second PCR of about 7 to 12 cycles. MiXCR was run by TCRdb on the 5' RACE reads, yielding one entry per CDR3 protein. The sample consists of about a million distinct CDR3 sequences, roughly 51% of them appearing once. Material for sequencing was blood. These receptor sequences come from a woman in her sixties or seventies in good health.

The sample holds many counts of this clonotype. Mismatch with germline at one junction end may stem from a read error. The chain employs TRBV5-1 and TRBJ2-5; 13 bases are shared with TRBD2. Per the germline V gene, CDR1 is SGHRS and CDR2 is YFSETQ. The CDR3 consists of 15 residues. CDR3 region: CASSLGLAGQETQYF. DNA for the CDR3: TGTGCCAGCAGTTTGGGACTAGCGGGACAAGAGACCCAGTACTTC.

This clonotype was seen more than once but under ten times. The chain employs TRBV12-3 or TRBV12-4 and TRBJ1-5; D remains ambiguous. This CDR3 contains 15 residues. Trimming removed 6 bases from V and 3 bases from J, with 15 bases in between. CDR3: CASRSRENPNQPQHF. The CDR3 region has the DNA TGTGCCAGCAGGAGCCGGGAGAACCCCAATCAGCCCCAGCATTTT.

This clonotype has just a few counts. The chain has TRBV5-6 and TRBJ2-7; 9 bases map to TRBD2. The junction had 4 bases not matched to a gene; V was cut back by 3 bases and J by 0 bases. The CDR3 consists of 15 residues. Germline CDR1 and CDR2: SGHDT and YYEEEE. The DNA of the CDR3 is TGTGCCAGCAGCTCCCGCGGGGGGGGCTCCTACGAGCAGTACTTC. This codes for CASSSRGGGSYEQYF.

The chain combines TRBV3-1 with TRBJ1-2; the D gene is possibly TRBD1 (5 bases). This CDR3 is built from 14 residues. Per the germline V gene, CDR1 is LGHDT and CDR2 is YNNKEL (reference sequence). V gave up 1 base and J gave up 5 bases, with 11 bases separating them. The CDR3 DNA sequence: TGTGCCAGCAGCCAAGGGATCAGGGAGTATGGCTACACCTTC. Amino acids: CASSQGIREYGYTF.

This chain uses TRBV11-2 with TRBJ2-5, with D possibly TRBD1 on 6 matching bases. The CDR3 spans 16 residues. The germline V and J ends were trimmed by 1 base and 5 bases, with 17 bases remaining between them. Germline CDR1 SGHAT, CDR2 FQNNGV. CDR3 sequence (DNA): TGTGCCAGCAGCTTAGGGGGGCAGGGTTGGAGGGAGACCCAGTACTTC. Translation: CASSLGGQGWRETQYF.

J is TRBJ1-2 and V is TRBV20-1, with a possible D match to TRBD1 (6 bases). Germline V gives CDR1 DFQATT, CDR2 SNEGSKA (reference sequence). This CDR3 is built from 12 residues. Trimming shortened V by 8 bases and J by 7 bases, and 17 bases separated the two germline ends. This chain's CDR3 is CSTERTAGGYTF. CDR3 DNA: TGCAGTACAGAACGGACAGCCGGTGGCTACACCTTC.

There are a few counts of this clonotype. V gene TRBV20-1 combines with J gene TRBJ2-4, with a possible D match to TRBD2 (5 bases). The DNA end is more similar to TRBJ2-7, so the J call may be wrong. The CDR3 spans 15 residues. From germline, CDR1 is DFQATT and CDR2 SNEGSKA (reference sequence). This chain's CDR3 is CSARDGLGRMAEQYF. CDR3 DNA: TGCAGTGCTAGAGATGGGCTAGGGAGAATGGCCGAGCAGTACTTC.

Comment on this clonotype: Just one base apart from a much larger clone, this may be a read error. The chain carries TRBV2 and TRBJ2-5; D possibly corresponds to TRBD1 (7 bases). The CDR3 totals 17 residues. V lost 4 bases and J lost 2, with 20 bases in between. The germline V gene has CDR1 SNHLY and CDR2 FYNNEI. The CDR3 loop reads CASSGGRQGGRQETQYF. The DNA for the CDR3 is TGTGCCAGCAGTGGAGGTAGACAGGGAGGACGGCAAGAGACCCAGTACTTC.

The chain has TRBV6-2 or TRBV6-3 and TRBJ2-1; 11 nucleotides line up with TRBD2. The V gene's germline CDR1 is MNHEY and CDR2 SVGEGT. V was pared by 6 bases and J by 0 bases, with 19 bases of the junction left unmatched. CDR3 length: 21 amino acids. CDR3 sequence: CASRINPSSGRSSSSYNEQFF. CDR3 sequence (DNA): TGTGCCAGCAGGATAAACCCTTCTAGCGGGAGGTCGTCGAGCTCCTACAATGAGCAGTTCTTC.

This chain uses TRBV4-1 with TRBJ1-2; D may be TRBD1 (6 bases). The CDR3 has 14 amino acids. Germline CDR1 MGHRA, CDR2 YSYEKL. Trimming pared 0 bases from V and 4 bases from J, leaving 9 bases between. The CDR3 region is CASSQDRGSYGYTF. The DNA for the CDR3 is TGCGCCAGCAGCCAAGACAGGGGTTCCTATGGCTACACCTTC.

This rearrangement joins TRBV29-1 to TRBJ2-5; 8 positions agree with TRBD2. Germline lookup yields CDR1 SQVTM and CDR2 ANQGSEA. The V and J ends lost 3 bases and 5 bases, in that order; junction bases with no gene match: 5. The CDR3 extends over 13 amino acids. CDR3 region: CSVDREGVETQYF. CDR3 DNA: TGCAGCGTTGACCGGGAGGGTGTGGAGACCCAGTACTTC.

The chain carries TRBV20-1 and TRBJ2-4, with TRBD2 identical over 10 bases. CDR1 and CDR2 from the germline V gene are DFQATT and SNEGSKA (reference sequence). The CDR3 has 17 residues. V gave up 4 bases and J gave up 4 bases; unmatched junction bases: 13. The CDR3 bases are TGCAGTGCTAAATTTAAGGGGACTAGCGCTAGAAAAAACATTCAGTACTTC. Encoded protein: CSAKFKGTSARKNIQYF.

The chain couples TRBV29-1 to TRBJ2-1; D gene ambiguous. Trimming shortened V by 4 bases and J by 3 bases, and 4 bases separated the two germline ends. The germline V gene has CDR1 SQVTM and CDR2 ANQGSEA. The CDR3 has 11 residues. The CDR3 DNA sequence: TGCAGCGTTGGACACTACAATGAGCAGTTCTTC. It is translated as CSVGHYNEQFF.

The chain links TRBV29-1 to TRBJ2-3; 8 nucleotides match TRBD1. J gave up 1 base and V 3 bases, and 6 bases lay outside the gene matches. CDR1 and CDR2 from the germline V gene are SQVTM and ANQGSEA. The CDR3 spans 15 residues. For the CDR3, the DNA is TGCAGCGTTGATCATGACAGGGGAGGCACAGATACGCAGTATTTT. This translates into CSVDHDRGGTDTQYF.

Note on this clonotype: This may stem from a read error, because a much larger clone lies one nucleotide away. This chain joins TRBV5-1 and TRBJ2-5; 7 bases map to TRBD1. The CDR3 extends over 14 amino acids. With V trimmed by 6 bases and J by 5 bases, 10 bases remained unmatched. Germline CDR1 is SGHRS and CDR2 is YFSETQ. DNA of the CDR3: TGCGCCAGCACTCGACAGGGAAGAAGGGAGACCCAGTACTTC. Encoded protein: CASTRQGRRETQYF. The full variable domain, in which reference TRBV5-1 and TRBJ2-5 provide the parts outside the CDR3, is KAGVTQTPRYLIKTRGQQVTLSCSPISGHRSVSWYQQTPGQGLQFLFEYFSETQRNKGNFPGRFSGRQFSNSRSEMNVSTLELGDSALYLCASTRQGRRETQYFGPGTRLLVL.

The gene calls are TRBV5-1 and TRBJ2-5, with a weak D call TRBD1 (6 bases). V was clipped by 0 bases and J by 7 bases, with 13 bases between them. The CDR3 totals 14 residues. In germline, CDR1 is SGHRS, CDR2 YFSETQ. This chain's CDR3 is CASSLDQGPGTQYF. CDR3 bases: TGCGCCAGCAGCTTGGATCAGGGGCCAGGGACCCAGTACTTC. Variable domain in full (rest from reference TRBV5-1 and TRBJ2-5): KAGVTQTPRYLIKTRGQQVTLSCSPISGHRSVSWYQQTPGQGLQFLFEYFSETQRNKGNFPGRFSGRQFSNSRSEMNVSTLELGDSALYLCASSLDQGPGTQYFGPGTRLLVL.